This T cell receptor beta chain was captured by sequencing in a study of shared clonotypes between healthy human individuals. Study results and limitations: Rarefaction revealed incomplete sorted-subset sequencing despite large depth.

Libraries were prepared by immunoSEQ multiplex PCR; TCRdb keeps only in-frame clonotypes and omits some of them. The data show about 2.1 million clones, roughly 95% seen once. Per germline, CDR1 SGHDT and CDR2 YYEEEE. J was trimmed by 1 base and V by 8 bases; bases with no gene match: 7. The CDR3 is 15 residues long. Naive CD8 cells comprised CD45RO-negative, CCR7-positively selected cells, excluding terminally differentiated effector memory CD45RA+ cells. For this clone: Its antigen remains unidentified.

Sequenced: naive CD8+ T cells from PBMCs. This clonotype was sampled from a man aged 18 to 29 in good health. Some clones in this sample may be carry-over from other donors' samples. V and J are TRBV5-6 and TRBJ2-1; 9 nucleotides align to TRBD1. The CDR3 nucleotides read TGTGCCAGTGGTGACGGGACAGGGTCCTACAATGAGCAGTTCTTC. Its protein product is CASGDGTGSYNEQFF.